This T cell receptor beta chain was documented in a study of T-cell memory formation after mild COVID-19. There are 15 residues in the CDR3. Trimming left V 5 bases short and J 0 bases short, with 8 bases between. TCRdb processed the 5' RACE reads anew with MiXCR; each CDR3 protein has one entry. The sample holds around 400,000 distinct CDR3 sequences, 24% seen once. The clonotype comes from an adult woman who had mild COVID-19 (a few samples of this study predate the infection). Cell type and time point are not known. This chain joins TRBV12-3 or TRBV12-4 and TRBJ1-6; unclear D gene. Input material: PBMCs or a T cell subset sorted from them (not recorded which). As DNA, the CDR3 is TGTGCCAGCAGTAGAGAAAGCTCCTATAATTCACCCCTCCACTTT. Its protein product is CASSRESSYNSPLHF.